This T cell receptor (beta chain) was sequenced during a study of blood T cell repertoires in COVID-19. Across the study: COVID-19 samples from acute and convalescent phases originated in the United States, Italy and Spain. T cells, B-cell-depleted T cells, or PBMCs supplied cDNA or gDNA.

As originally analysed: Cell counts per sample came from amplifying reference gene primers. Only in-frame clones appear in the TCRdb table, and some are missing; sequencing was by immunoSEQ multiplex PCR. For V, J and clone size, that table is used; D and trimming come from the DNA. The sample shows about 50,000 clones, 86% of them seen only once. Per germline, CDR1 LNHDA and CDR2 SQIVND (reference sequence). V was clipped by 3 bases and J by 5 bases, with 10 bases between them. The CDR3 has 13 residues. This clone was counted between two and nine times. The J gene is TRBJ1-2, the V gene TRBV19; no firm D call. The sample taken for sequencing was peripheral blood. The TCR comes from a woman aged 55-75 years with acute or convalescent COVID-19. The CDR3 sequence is CASSIERSYGYTF. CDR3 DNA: TGTGCCAGTAGTATTGAGAGATCTTATGGCTACACCTTC.